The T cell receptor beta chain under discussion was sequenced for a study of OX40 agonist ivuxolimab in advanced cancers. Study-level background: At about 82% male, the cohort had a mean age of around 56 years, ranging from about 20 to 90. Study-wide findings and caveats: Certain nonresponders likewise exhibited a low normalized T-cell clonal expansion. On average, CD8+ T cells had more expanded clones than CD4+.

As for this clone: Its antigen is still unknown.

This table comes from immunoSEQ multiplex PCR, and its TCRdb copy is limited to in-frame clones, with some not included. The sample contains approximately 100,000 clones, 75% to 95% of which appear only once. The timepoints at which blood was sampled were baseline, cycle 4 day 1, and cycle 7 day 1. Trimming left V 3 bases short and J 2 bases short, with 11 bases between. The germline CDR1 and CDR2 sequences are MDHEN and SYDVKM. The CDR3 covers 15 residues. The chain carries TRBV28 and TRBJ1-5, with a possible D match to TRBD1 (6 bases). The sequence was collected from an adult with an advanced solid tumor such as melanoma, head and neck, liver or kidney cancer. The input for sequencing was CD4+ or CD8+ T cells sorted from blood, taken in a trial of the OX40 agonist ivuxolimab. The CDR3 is CASSFRGSGNQPQHF. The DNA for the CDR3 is TGTGCCAGCAGTTTTAGGGGGAGCGGCAATCAGCCCCAGCATTTT. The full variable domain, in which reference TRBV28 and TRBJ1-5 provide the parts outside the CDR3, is DVKVTQSSRYLVKRTGEKVFLECVQDMDHENMFWYRQDPGLGLRLIYFSYDVKMKEKGDIPEGYSVSREKKERFSLILESASTNQTSMYLCASSFRGSGNQPQHFGDGTRLSIL.